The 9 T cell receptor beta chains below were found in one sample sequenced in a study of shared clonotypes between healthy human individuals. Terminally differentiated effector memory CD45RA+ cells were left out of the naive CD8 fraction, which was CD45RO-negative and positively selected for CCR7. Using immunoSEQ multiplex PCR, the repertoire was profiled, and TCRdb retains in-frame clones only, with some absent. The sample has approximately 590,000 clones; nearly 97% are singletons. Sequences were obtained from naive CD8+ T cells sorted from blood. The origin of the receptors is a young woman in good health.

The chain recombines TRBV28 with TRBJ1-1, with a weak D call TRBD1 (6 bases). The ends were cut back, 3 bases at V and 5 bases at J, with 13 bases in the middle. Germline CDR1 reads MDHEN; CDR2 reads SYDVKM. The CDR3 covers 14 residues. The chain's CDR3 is CASSFRPGETEAFF. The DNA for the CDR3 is TGTGCCAGCAGTTTTAGACCAGGGGAAACTGAAGCTTTCTTT.

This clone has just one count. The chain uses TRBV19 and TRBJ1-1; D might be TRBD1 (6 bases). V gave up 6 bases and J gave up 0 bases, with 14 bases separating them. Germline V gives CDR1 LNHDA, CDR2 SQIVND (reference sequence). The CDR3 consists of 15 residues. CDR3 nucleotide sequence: TGTGCCAGTAGGACAGGAGAAACCCTGAACACTGAAGCTTTCTTT. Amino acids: CASRTGETLNTEAFF.

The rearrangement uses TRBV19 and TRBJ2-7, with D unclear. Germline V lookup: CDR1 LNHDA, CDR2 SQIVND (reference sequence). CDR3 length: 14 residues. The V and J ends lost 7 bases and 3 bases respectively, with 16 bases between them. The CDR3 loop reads CASTGQTLIYEQYF. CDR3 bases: TGTGCCAGTACTGGGCAGACCCTAATCTACGAGCAGTACTTC.

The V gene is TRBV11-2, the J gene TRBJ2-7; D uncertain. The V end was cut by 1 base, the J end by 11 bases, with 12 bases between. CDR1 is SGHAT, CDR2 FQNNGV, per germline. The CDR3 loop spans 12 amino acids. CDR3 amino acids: CASSLGNQMEYF. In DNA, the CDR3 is TGTGCCAGCAGCTTAGGTAACCAAATGGAGTACTTC.

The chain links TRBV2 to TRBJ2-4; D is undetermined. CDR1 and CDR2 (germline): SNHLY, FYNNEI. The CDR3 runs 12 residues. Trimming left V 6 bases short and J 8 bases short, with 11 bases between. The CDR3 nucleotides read TGTGCCAGCAGGGGTCAACGGGACATTCAGTACTTC. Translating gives CASRGQRDIQYF.

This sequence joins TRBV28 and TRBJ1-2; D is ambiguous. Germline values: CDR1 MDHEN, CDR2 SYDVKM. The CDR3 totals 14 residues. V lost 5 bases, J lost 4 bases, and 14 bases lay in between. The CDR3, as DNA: TGTGCCAGCAGTGACATGGGAGTAATCTATGGCTACACCTTC. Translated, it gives CASSDMGVIYGYTF.

CDR3 nucleotide sequence: TGTGCCAGCAGCCAATTACCGGGACTAGCGGGTTTCGCGAACACCGGGGAGCTGTTTTTT. The encoded protein is CASSQLPGLAGFANTGELFF. The V gene is TRBV4-2, the J gene TRBJ2-2, with TRBD2 matching 12 bases. The CDR3 totals 20 residues. With 2 bases clipped from V and 0 bases from J, the junction kept 10 bases outside the gene matches. Per germline, CDR1 LGHNA and CDR2 YNFKEQ.

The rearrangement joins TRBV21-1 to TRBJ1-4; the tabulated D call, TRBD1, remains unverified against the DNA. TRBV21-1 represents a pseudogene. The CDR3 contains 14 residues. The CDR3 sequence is CASSKGGPNEKLFF. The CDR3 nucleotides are TGTGCCAGCAGCAAAGGTGGGCCTAATGAAAAACTGTTTTTT.

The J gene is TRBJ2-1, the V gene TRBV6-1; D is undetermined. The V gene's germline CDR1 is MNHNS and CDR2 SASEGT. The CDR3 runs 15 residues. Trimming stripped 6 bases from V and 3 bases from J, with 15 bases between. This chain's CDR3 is CASRPSGARYNEQFF. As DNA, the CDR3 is TGTGCCAGCAGGCCCTCTGGCGCTCGCTACAATGAGCAGTTCTTC.